Listed here are 27 T cell receptor beta chains from one sample, sequenced in a study of shared clonotypes between healthy human individuals. Using immunoSEQ multiplex PCR, the repertoire was profiled, and TCRdb retains in-frame clones only, with some absent. The table records roughly 500,000 clones, approximately 95% of them present only once. Sequencing input: naive CD4+ T cells sorted from blood. Subset: CD45RA+ positively selected. These receptors came from a woman in her twenties or thirties in good health.

CDR3 loop: CASSHTSTNEKLFF. CDR3 DNA sequence: TGTGCCAGCTCTCACACATCAACTAATGAAAAACTGTTTTTT. The chain uses TRBV18 and TRBJ1-4; D gene unclear. CDR3 length: 14 amino acids. Germline V CDR1 and CDR2: KGHSH, LQKENI. V was shortened by 6 bases and J by 0 bases, with 8 bases between the two germline ends.

The chain recombines TRBV4-1 with TRBJ2-6, with a tentative D call TRBD1 (5 bases). Looked up from germline, CDR1 is MGHRA and CDR2 is YSYEKL. CDR3 length equals 18 residues. The V end was cut by 0 bases, the J end by 0 bases, with 12 bases between. The CDR3 protein is CASSQDSQGSSGANVLTF. CDR3 in DNA: TGCGCCAGCAGCCAAGATTCTCAGGGATCCTCTGGGGCCAACGTCCTGACTTTC.

The V call is TRBV5-1, the J call TRBJ2-3; D may be TRBD2 (5 bases). V lost 4 bases, J lost 6 bases, and 12 bases lay in between. The CDR3 sequence is 13 residues long. The germline V gene encodes CDR1 SGHRS and CDR2 YFSETQ. CDR3 loop: CASSPSLADTQYF. In DNA, the CDR3 is TGCGCCAGCAGCCCGTCCTTAGCGGATACGCAGTATTTT.

The chain couples TRBV4-1 to TRBJ2-5, with 16 bases fitting TRBD2. The V and J ends lost 4 bases and 3 bases, in that order; junction bases with no gene match: 11. There are 19 residues in the CDR3. Germline lookup yields CDR1 MGHRA and CDR2 YSYEKL. The CDR3: CASSPPPGLAGGGEETQYF. The CDR3 DNA reads as TGCGCCAGCAGCCCTCCACCGGGACTAGCGGGAGGGGGCGAAGAGACCCAGTACTTC.

J is TRBJ2-7 and V is TRBV11-2, with a weak D call TRBD2 (5 bases). The germline CDR1 and CDR2 sequences are SGHAT and FQNNGV. V dropped 0 bases and J dropped 4 bases, with 7 bases sitting between them. The CDR3 consists of 13 residues. The CDR3 is CASSLDWRYEQYF. In DNA, the CDR3 is TGTGCCAGCAGCTTAGATTGGAGGTACGAGCAGTACTTC.

CDR3 sequence: CASSLVRTSGRYEQYF. Here the CDR3 DNA reads TGTGCCAGCAGCTTAGTACGCACTAGCGGGAGATACGAGCAGTACTTC. The J gene is TRBJ2-7, the V gene TRBV7-2, with TRBD2 identical over 11 bases. The V segment lost 1 base and the J segment 4 bases; nucleotides outside the gene matches: 6. The CDR3 sequence is 16 residues long. The germline V gene encodes CDR1 SGHTA and CDR2 FQGNSA.

This rearrangement joins TRBV19 to TRBJ2-7, with D perhaps assigned TRBD1 or TRBD2 (6 bases each). CDR3 length: 15 residues. Germline CDR1 reads LNHDA; CDR2 reads SQIVND (reference sequence). Trimming shortened V by 4 bases and J by 3 bases, and 16 bases separated the two germline ends. The CDR3 loop is CASSTSGAGLYEQYF. DNA of the CDR3: TGTGCCAGTAGTACCTCGGGGGCGGGACTCTACGAGCAGTACTTC.

V and J are TRBV5-1 and TRBJ2-7; 14 bases match TRBD2. CDR3 length equals 16 residues. Germline V gene lookup returns CDR1 SGHRS and CDR2 YFSETQ. With V trimmed by 4 bases and J by 1 base, 4 bases remained unmatched. The CDR3 nucleotides are TGCGCCAGCAGCCTCCGACTAGCGGGAGGGTCCTACGAGCAGTACTTC. Protein sequence: CASSLRLAGGSYEQYF.

V and J are TRBV28 and TRBJ2-5, with TRBD1 identical over 7 bases. The J call may be incorrect, as the DNA end agrees better with TRBJ2-7. The CDR3 is 14 residues long. In germline, CDR1 is MDHEN, CDR2 SYDVKM. CDR3 region: CASRTGTESYEQYF. CDR3 in DNA: TGTGCCAGCAGAACCGGGACAGAGTCCTACGAGCAGTACTTC.

The chain employs TRBV2 and TRBJ2-6; 8 positions agree with TRBD1. V dropped 5 bases and J dropped 4; count of bases not matched to a gene: 10. The germline CDR1 and CDR2 sequences are SNHLY and FYNNEI. This CDR3 has 17 amino acids. In DNA, the CDR3 is TGTGCCAGCAGTCGAGGACAGGGAAAAGCGGGGGCCAACGTCCTGACTTTC. Its protein product is CASSRGQGKAGANVLTF. Full variable domain (remainder filled in from reference TRBV2 and TRBJ2-6): EPEVTQTPSHQVTQMGQEVILRCVPISNHLYFYWYRQILGQKVEFLVSFYNNEISEKSEIFDDQFSVERPDGSNFTLKIRSTKLEDSAMYFCASSRGQGKAGANVLTFGAGSRLTVL.

V usage is TRBV5-5 and J usage is TRBJ1-2; D is perhaps TRBD1 (5 bases). The CDR3 totals 13 residues. Germline V gene lookup returns CDR1 SGHKS and CDR2 YYEKEE (reference sequence). V gave up 0 bases and J gave up 6 bases, with 9 bases separating them. The CDR3, as DNA: TGTGCCAGCAGCTTGGCCAGAGGGGATGGCTACACCTTC. It is translated as CASSLARGDGYTF.

V is TRBV29-1 and J is TRBJ1-5; 7 nucleotides line up with TRBD1. In germline, CDR1 is SQVTM, CDR2 ANQGSEA. V was pared by 6 bases and J by 9 bases, with 8 bases of the junction left unmatched. This CDR3 spans 12 amino acids. CDR3 sequence: CSVTQGSGPQHF. The CDR3 nucleotides are TGCAGCGTGACACAGGGGAGTGGGCCCCAGCATTTT.

The chain recombines TRBV12-1 with TRBJ2-1; no check of the table's D call, TRBD2, against the DNA was made. TRBV12-1 is a known pseudogene. The CDR3 spans 17 residues. CDR3 nucleotide sequence: TGTGCCAGCAGCGGTCCTAGCGGGAGGGCCCTAGAGAATGAGCAGTTCTTC. Protein sequence: CASSGPSGRALENEQFF.

The rearrangement uses TRBV18 and TRBJ1-5; no clear D gene. Deletions cut 2 bases from V and 4 bases from J, with 21 bases between. Germline V gene data show CDR1 as KGHSH and CDR2 as LQKENI. This CDR3 comprises 18 residues. The CDR3 region is CASSPSNIMLGINQPQHF. The CDR3 nucleotides read TGTGCCAGCTCACCATCAAACATCATGCTCGGGATAAATCAGCCCCAGCATTTT.

The V call is TRBV20-1, the J call TRBJ2-1; D not resolved. V lost 6 bases, J lost 7 bases, and 10 bases lay in between. The CDR3 consists of 11 residues. Per the germline V gene, CDR1 is DFQATT and CDR2 is SNEGSKA (reference sequence). CDR3 in DNA: TGCAGTGCCCCTGGGAAGAATGAGCAGTTCTTC. The encoded protein is CSAPGKNEQFF.

The chain couples TRBV6-5 to TRBJ1-4; D remains unclear. The CDR3 sequence is 14 residues long. In germline, CDR1 is MNHEY, CDR2 SVGAGI. V was shortened by 6 bases and J by 0 bases, with 8 bases between the two germline ends. DNA of the CDR3: TGTGCCAGCAGAGACCCAACAACTAATGAAAAACTGTTTTTT. This sequence encodes CASRDPTTNEKLFF.

V gene TRBV29-1 combines with J gene TRBJ2-7, with 8 bases aligning to TRBD2. CDR1 is SQVTM, CDR2 ANQGSEA, per germline. Losses at the gene ends were 7 bases for V and 3 bases for J; bases not matched to a gene: 5. This CDR3 has 12 amino acids. CDR3 nucleotides: TGCAGCGCCGCAAGCGGGAGCTACGAGCAGTACTTC. This translates into CSAASGSYEQYF.

The chain carries TRBV5-1 and TRBJ2-2; maybe TRBD1 (6 bases). The CDR3 length is 13 residues. Germline CDR1 reads SGHRS; CDR2 reads YFSETQ. The V end lost 4 bases, the J end lost 13 bases, and 17 bases lay between the germline ends. CDR3 loop: CASSPTDSGRLFF. In DNA, the CDR3 is TGCGCCAGCAGCCCTACGGACAGCGGCAGGCTGTTTTTT.

The chain couples TRBV4-1 to TRBJ2-7, with 7 nucleotides matching TRBD2. In germline, CDR1 is MGHRA, CDR2 YSYEKL. CDR3 length equals 16 residues. With 2 bases clipped from V and 2 bases from J, the junction kept 9 bases outside the gene matches. CDR3 nucleotide sequence: TGCGCCAGCAGCCAAAGGGCGCGGGAGCTCCCCTACGAGCAGTACTTC. This gives the protein CASSQRARELPYEQYF.

The rearrangement links TRBV15 to TRBJ1-3; the D is unclear. CDR1 LNHNV and CDR2 YYDKDF come from the germline V gene (reference sequence). The V gene lost 0 bases and the J gene lost 4 bases, with 7 bases spanning the gap. This CDR3 spans 14 amino acids. The CDR3 DNA follows: TGTGCCACCAGCAGAGATCCCTCAGGAAACACCATATATTTT. As protein: CATSRDPSGNTIYF.

This clone appeared a single time. This sequence joins TRBV7-9 and TRBJ1-4, with D perhaps matching TRBD1 (5 bases). There are 13 residues in the CDR3. Germline assignment: CDR1 SEHNR and CDR2 FQNEAQ (reference sequence). V lost 3 bases to trimming and J lost 7 bases, with 9 bases between them. The CDR3 bases are TGTGCCAGCAGCTTGCAGGGTAGTGAAAAACTGTTTTTT. Protein: CASSLQGSEKLFF.

V and J are TRBV2 and TRBJ1-5; tentative D call: TRBD1 (6 bases). Trimming removed 7 bases at V and 6 bases at J, with 19 bases between. Germline V CDR1 and CDR2: SNHLY, FYNNEI. The CDR3 has 15 residues. CDR3: CASTSGTGSRQPQHF. The CDR3 DNA reads TGTGCCAGCACCTCCGGCACAGGGAGTCGTCAGCCCCAGCATTTT.

Remarks on this clone: The same CDR3 also results from other DNA sequences found in this sample. The genes are TRBV7-9 and TRBJ2-7; D may match TRBD1 or TRBD2 (5 bases each). The CDR3 totals 13 residues. From germline, CDR1 is SEHNR and CDR2 FQNEAQ (reference sequence). V was cut by 5 bases and J by 4 bases, with 12 bases left in between. This chain's CDR3 is CASSDRGPYEQYF. Written as DNA, the CDR3 is TGTGCCAGCAGCGACCGGGGCCCTTACGAGCAGTACTTC.

V and J are TRBV28 and TRBJ2-5; D uncertain. The CDR3 runs 11 residues. Germline V lookup: CDR1 MDHEN, CDR2 SYDVKM. Trimming took 5 bases from V and 5 from J, leaving 6 bases between them. The CDR3: CASSAAETQYF. DNA of the CDR3: TGTGCCAGCAGTGCCGCCGAGACCCAGTACTTC. Looking up the rest from reference TRBV28 and TRBJ2-5 gives the full variable domain: DVKVTQSSRYLVKRTGEKVFLECVQDMDHENMFWYRQDPGLGLRLIYFSYDVKMKEKGDIPEGYSVSREKKERFSLILESASTNQTSMYLCASSAAETQYFGPGTRLLVL.

The rearrangement joins TRBV7-9 to TRBJ1-1; a possible D gene is TRBD1 (5 bases). Germline V CDR1 and CDR2: SEHNR, FQNEAQ (reference sequence). The V and J ends lost 5 bases and 1 base respectively, with 14 bases between them. The CDR3 runs 15 residues. CDR3 DNA sequence: TGTGCCAGCAGCACACAGGTTAGGGCGAACACTGAAGCTTTCTTT. This gives the protein CASSTQVRANTEAFF.

The genes are TRBV28 and TRBJ2-1, with TRBD2 identical over 13 bases. Trimming took 11 bases from V and 5 from J; bases not matched to a gene: 12. This CDR3 region has 16 residues. The V gene's germline CDR1 is MDHEN and CDR2 SYDVKM. CDR3 DNA sequence: TGTGCCTCGCGGGCCCCACTAGCGGGAGGGCACAATGAGCAGTTCTTC. Translated, it gives CASRAPLAGGHNEQFF.

The chain combines TRBV19 with TRBJ1-1; D is ambiguous. The V gene's germline CDR1 is LNHDA and CDR2 SQIVND (reference sequence). The CDR3 extends over 16 amino acids. The V gene lost 0 bases and the J gene lost 6 bases, with 17 bases spanning the gap. CDR3 sequence reads: CASSIEVINTGAEAFF. In DNA form, the CDR3 reads TGTGCCAGTAGTATAGAAGTAATCAACACGGGCGCTGAAGCTTTCTTT.